This T cell receptor beta chain was recorded in a study of blood T cell repertoires in COVID-19. Overall study: Samples representing acute and convalescent COVID-19 were sourced from the United States, Italy and Spain. Sample material is recorded as cDNA or gDNA derived from T cells, B-cell-depleted T cells, or PBMCs.

Trimming shortened V by 0 bases and J by 6 bases, and 18 bases separated the two germline ends. The germline V gene has CDR1 MNHNY and CDR2 SVGAGI (reference sequence). The CDR3 has 16 amino acids. Authors' data handling: Nucleated cell number was recorded as an estimate derived from reference gene primer amplification. Some clones are missing from TCRdb's copy, which holds only in-frame ones; the method was immunoSEQ multiplex PCR. That table gives V, J and clone size, and the DNA gave D and trimming. The data show 70,000 to 95,000 clones, 89% seen once. This clone was detected only once. The sample taken for sequencing was peripheral blood. V is TRBV6-6 and J is TRBJ2-7; tentatively, D is TRBD1 (6 bases). The clonotype originates from a woman older than 75 with active COVID-19. CDR3 nucleotides: TGTGCCAGCAGTTACTCTTTGGACAGTCTATCCCGCGAGCAGTACTTC. It translates to CASSYSLDSLSREQYF.